This TCR beta chain was found in a study of blood T cell repertoires in COVID-19. The overall study: COVID-19 samples from acute and convalescent phases originated in the United States, Italy and Spain.

Trimming pared 1 base from V and 2 bases from J, leaving 10 bases between. This CDR3 region has 15 residues. Germline V gene lookup returns CDR1 SGHTA and CDR2 FQGNSA. Data came from immunoSEQ multiplex PCR; TCRdb stores just in-frame clones and leaves some out. The table records under 300,000 clones, over 75% of them present only once. The chain combines TRBV7-2 with TRBJ2-3; the D gene is possibly TRBD1 (5 bases). The material sequenced was peripheral blood. This sequence originates from a human donor in a cohort sampled during active COVID-19. CDR3 residues: CASSLGTPYTDTQYF. For the CDR3, the DNA is TGTGCCAGCAGCTTAGGGACACCCTACACAGATACGCAGTATTTT.